Each of the 23 T cell receptor beta chains below was sequenced from the same sample in a study of blood T cell repertoires in COVID-19. Sequencing used immunoSEQ multiplex PCR; TCRdb keeps in-frame clones, though not all of them. The table lists a few hundred thousand clones, around 86% of them singletons. The specimen was peripheral blood. These receptors all stem from a woman aged 25 to 39 with active or convalescent COVID-19.

A single count supports this clone. The rearrangement joins TRBV28 to TRBJ2-7; TRBD1 matches at 10 bases. From germline, CDR1 is MDHEN and CDR2 SYDVKM. CDR3 length: 13 residues. The V segment lost 6 bases and the J segment 5 bases; nucleotides outside the gene matches: 4. The CDR3 spells CASRRQGAHEQYF. CDR3 nucleotide sequence: TGTGCCAGCAGACGACAGGGGGCCCACGAGCAGTACTTC.

The V call is TRBV29-1, the J call TRBJ2-3; D possibly corresponds to TRBD2 (5 bases). The CDR3 has 11 amino acids. Looked up from germline, CDR1 is SQVTM and CDR2 is ANQGSEA. V lost 6 bases and J 6 bases, leaving 10 bases between the germline ends. The CDR3 sequence is CSVEGGDTQYF. CDR3 DNA sequence: TGCAGCGTCGAGGGTGGTGATACGCAGTATTTT.

J is TRBJ1-4 and V is TRBV3-1 (or the pseudogene TRBV3-2); D is undetermined. The CDR3 loop spans 14 amino acids. With 3 bases removed from V and 7 bases from J, the gap between germline ends came to 12 bases. Germline CDR1 reads LGHDT; CDR2 reads YNNKEL (reference sequence). The CDR3 nucleotides read TGTGCCAGCAGCCAGAGGGCTAGTCGTGAAAAACTGTTTTTT. This codes for CASSQRASREKLFF.

The chain uses TRBV6-2 or TRBV6-3 and TRBJ2-3; TRBD1 agrees at 10 bases. The germline V gene has CDR1 MNHEY and CDR2 SVGEGT. CDR3 length: 15 amino acids. Trimming cost V 6 bases and J 3 bases; bases outside gene matches: 6. The CDR3 protein is CASSTGTGVTDTQYF. The CDR3 nucleotides read TGTGCCAGCAGCACCGGGACAGGGGTAACAGATACGCAGTATTTT.

This chain links TRBV28 with TRBJ1-2; a possible D gene is TRBD1 (6 bases). Trimming took off 2 bases at V and 5 bases at J, with 15 bases between the two ends. The CDR3 loop spans 15 amino acids. The germline CDR1 and CDR2 sequences are MDHEN and SYDVKM. CDR3 region: CASSLGYREGYGYTF. The CDR3 coding sequence is TGTGCCAGCAGTTTAGGATACAGGGAGGGGTATGGCTACACCTTC.

The J gene is TRBJ1-5, the V gene TRBV7-9; no firm D call. V dropped 2 bases and J dropped 0 bases, with 5 bases sitting between them. The CDR3 covers 14 residues. Germline CDR1 and CDR2: SEHNR and FQNEAQ (reference sequence). The CDR3 loop reads CASSLTDSNQPQHF. In DNA form, the CDR3 reads TGTGCCAGCAGCTTAACAGATAGCAATCAGCCCCAGCATTTT.

This clone came up a few times. The sample carries other DNA sequences with the same CDR3. The CDR3 is CASSLRRGSPLHF. CDR3 coding DNA: TGTGCCAGCAGTTTACGAAGGGGTTCACCCCTCCACTTT. V and J are TRBV12-3 or TRBV12-4 and TRBJ1-6; D is perhaps TRBD1 (5 bases). V lost 2 bases and J lost 9, with 8 bases in between. The length of the CDR3 is 13 residues.

This rearrangement joins TRBV23-1 to TRBJ2-1; perhaps TRBD1 as D (7 bases). TRBV23-1 is recorded as an ORF, its role being uncertain. Trimming stripped 3 bases from V and 0 bases from J, with 18 bases between. This CDR3 has 18 residues. In DNA, the CDR3 is TGCGCCAGCAGTCATATACACTGGAGGGGGCGCTCCTACAATGAGCAGTTCTTC. Amino acid sequence: CASSHIHWRGRSYNEQFF.

This sequence joins TRBV5-1 and TRBJ2-7, with 9 bases that match TRBD1. The CDR3 runs to 14 residues. The germline V gene has CDR1 SGHRS and CDR2 YFSETQ. Trimming cost V 6 bases and J 4 bases; bases outside gene matches: 8. The CDR3 is CASKSGTGMYEQYF. The CDR3 DNA is TGCGCCAGCAAATCTGGGACAGGGATGTACGAGCAGTACTTC.

This clone was seen only once. V is TRBV5-1 and J is TRBJ1-1; 9 bases are a match to TRBD1. CDR3 length: 15 residues. J was trimmed by 4 bases and V by 8 bases; bases with no gene match: 12. In germline, CDR1 is SGHRS, CDR2 YFSETQ. DNA of the CDR3: TGCGCCAGTCGACCACAGGGGGCGGGAGGCACTGAAGCTTTCTTT. Its protein product is CASRPQGAGGTEAFF.

The J gene is TRBJ1-2, the V gene TRBV30, with 7 bases lining up with TRBD1. CDR3 length equals 14 residues. Trimming removed 3 bases from V and 6 bases from J; junction bases left unmatched: 10. CDR1 is GTSNPN, CDR2 SVGIG, per germline (reference sequence). DNA of the CDR3: TGTGCCTGGAGCGAGACAGGGAGTCCCCATGGCTACACCTTC. Its protein product is CAWSETGSPHGYTF.

This clone showed up just once. The chain uses TRBV7-3 and TRBJ2-2, with a tentative D call TRBD1 (6 bases). Looked up from germline, CDR1 is SGHTA and CDR2 is FQGTGA. The CDR3 spans 14 residues. Trimming pared 5 bases from V and 5 bases from J, leaving 12 bases between. CDR3 residues: CASSPGRGTGELFF. The CDR3 nucleotides are TGTGCCAGCAGCCCAGGAAGGGGGACCGGGGAGCTGTTTTTT. Full variable domain (missing parts from reference TRBV7-3 and TRBJ2-2): GAGVSQTPSNKVTEKGKYVELRCDPISGHTALYWYRQSLGQGPEFLIYFQGTGAADDSGLPNDRFFAVRPEGSVSTLKIQRTERGDSAVYLCASSPGRGTGELFFGEGSRLTVL.

The V and J genes are TRBV19 and TRBJ1-2, with a possible D match to TRBD1 (5 bases). CDR1 and CDR2 (germline): LNHDA, SQIVND (reference sequence). This CDR3 has 15 amino acids. Trimming cost V 7 bases and J 0 bases, with 15 bases left between them. CDR3 sequence (DNA): TGTGCCAGTACCTACGACAGTTCTCCTAACTATGGCTACACCTTC. It is translated as CASTYDSSPNYGYTF.

The J gene is TRBJ2-7, the V gene TRBV24-1; 10 nucleotides agree with TRBD1. The germline CDR1 and CDR2 sequences are KGHDR and SFDVKD. The length of the CDR3 is 13 residues. Trimming cost V 9 bases and J 6 bases; bases outside gene matches: 7. CDR3: CATGGQGFGEQYF. The CDR3 coding sequence is TGTGCCACCGGGGGACAGGGGTTCGGCGAGCAGTACTTC.

The V gene is TRBV2, the J gene TRBJ1-2, with D maybe TRBD1 (5 bases). Looked up from germline, CDR1 is SNHLY and CDR2 is FYNNEI. CDR3 size: 12 residues. Trimming took 6 bases from V and 2 from J, leaving 7 bases between them. CDR3 amino acids: CASRNRNYGYTF. CDR3 nucleotide sequence: TGTGCCAGCAGAAACAGGAACTATGGCTACACCTTC.

This chain links TRBV5-1 with TRBJ2-1; 13 nucleotides agree with TRBD2. The ends lost 4 bases at V and 7 bases at J; junction bases unmatched: 11. The CDR3 loop spans 17 amino acids. Germline CDR1 and CDR2: SGHRS and YFSETQ. CDR3 nucleotide sequence: TGCGCCAGCAGCCTCCAGCCGACTAGCGGGGGGCCGAATGAGCAGTTCTTC. Amino acids: CASSLQPTSGGPNEQFF.

V usage is TRBV6-4 and J usage is TRBJ2-7; the D gene is possibly TRBD2 (5 bases). The germline CDR1 and CDR2 sequences are MRHNA and SNTAGT. Trimming took off 0 bases at V and 3 bases at J, with 15 bases between the two ends. CDR3 length: 16 residues. CDR3 nucleotide sequence: TGTGCCAGCAGTGACTCCCCCAGGAAAGACTACTACGAGCAGTACTTC. It codes for CASSDSPRKDYYEQYF.

The J gene is TRBJ2-1, the V gene TRBV6-5; 7 bases line up with TRBD1. Germline-derived CDR1 and CDR2 are MNHEY and SVGAGI. The V gene end was trimmed by 6 bases and the J gene end by 2 bases; junction bases not matched to a gene: 7. The CDR3 is 15 amino acids. CDR3 DNA sequence: TGTGCCAGCAGGAGGCGACAGGGCCCCTACAATGAGCAGTTCTTC. Translated, it gives CASRRRQGPYNEQFF.

This chain joins TRBV29-1 and TRBJ1-1; perhaps TRBD1 as D (6 bases). From germline, CDR1 is SQVTM and CDR2 ANQGSEA. CDR3 length: 13 amino acids. Trimming removed 6 bases from V and 1 base from J, with 12 bases in between. For the CDR3, the DNA is TGCAGCGTCGCCTTGGGACAGAACACTGAAGCTTTCTTT. Translation: CSVALGQNTEAFF.

This chain links TRBV5-5 with TRBJ1-3; no definite D call. The germline V and J ends were trimmed by 6 bases and 5 bases, with 18 bases remaining between them. CDR1 is SGHKS, CDR2 YYEKEE, per germline (reference sequence). This CDR3 is built from 15 residues. The CDR3 sequence is CASNLPPSLRNTIYF. The CDR3, as DNA: TGTGCCAGCAATCTCCCCCCGAGTCTACGAAACACCATATATTTT.

The genes are TRBV5-8 and TRBJ1-2; 7 nucleotides line up with TRBD1. V trimming: 4 bases; J trimming: 3 bases; junction bases outside the gene matches: 9. This CDR3 has 15 residues. Germline CDR1 SGHTS, CDR2 YDEGEE. The CDR3 DNA reads as TGTGCCAGCAGCCCGCGGACAGGTTGGGACTATGGCTACACCTTC. Residues: CASSPRTGWDYGYTF.

The chain is built from TRBV2 and TRBJ1-3; D ambiguous. The CDR3 totals 14 residues. The V and J ends lost 6 bases and 5 bases respectively, with 14 bases between them. Germline lookup yields CDR1 SNHLY and CDR2 FYNNEI. The CDR3 loop is CASRRSGNRNTIYF. CDR3 nucleotide sequence: TGTGCCAGCAGGAGGTCGGGAAACAGAAACACCATATATTTT. The entire variable domain, with the rest obtained from reference TRBV2 and TRBJ1-3, is as follows: EPEVTQTPSHQVTQMGQEVILRCVPISNHLYFYWYRQILGQKVEFLVSFYNNEISEKSEIFDDQFSVERPDGSNFTLKIRSTKLEDSAMYFCASRRSGNRNTIYFGEGSWLTVV.

V and J are TRBV9 and TRBJ2-1; 7 bases match TRBD2. The CDR3 contains 13 residues. The V gene's germline CDR1 is SGDLS and CDR2 YYNGEE. Trimming took 7 bases from V and 1 from J; bases not matched to a gene: 2. The CDR3 bases are TGTGCCAGCGGGGGAGGGTCCTACAATGAGCAGTTCTTC. The encoded protein is CASGGGSYNEQFF.